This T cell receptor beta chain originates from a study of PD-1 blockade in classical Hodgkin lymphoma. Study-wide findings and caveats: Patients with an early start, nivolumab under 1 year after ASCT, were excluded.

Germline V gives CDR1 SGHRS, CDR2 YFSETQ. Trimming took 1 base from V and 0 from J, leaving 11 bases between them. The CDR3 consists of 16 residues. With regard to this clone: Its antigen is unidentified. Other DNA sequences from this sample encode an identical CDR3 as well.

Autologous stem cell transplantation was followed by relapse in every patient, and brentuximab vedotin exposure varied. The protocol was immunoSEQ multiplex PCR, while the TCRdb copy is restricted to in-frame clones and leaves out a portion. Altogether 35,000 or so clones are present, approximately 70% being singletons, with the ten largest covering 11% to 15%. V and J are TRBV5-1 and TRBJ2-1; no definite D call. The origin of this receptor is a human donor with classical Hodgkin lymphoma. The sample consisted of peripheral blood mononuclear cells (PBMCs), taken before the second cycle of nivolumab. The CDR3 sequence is CASSLSLADSYNEQFF. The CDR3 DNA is TGCGCCAGCAGCTTGAGTTTGGCAGACTCCTACAATGAGCAGTTCTTC.